Described below is a single T cell receptor beta chain sequence and its context. What it binds is unknown. This sample was taken from a study of T cell responses to AZD1222 COVID-19 vaccine. Study observations and caveats: The repertoires were collected only after the peak T cell response. Most donors were white British and more were female, and clonal diversity was possibly underestimated.

The V end was cut by 0 bases, the J end by 4 bases, with 15 bases between. CDR1 is LGHDT and CDR2 is YNNKEL in the germline V gene (reference sequence). This CDR3 comprises 16 residues. Sequencing was performed with immunoSEQ multiplex PCR; in TCRdb, only in-frame clones are kept and a portion is missing. The sample includes 95,000 to 150,000 clones, approximately 85% of them seen just once. The sequence was collected from an adult who received the AZD1222 COVID-19 vaccine. This chain joins TRBV3-1 (or the pseudogene TRBV3-2) and TRBJ1-1, with D uncertain. The sequencing here drew on peripheral blood, taken 28 days after the second AZD1222 dose. The CDR3 DNA is TGTGCCAGCAGCCAAGAGAGGCTGGGTAGCGGCACTGAAGCTTTCTTT. Its translation is CASSQERLGSGTEAFF.